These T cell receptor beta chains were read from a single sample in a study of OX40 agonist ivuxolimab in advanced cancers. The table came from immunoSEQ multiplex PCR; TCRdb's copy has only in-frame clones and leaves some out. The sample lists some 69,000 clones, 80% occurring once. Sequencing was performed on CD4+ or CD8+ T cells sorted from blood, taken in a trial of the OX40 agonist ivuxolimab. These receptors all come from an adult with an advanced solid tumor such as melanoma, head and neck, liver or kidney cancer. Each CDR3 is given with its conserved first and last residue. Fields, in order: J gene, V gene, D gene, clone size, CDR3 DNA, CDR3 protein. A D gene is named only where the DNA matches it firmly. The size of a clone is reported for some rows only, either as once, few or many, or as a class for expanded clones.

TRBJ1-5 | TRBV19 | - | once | TGTGCCAGTAGTATGGGGGCAGGGGATCAGCCCCAGCATTTT | CASSMGAGDQPQHF
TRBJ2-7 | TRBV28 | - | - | TGTGCCAGCAGCCCCGGGGGCTACGAGCAGTACTTC | CASSPGGYEQYF
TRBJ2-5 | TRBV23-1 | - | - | TGCGCCAGCAGTCATAGGGTAGAGACCCAGTACTTC | CASSHRVETQYF
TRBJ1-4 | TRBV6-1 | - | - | TGTGCCGCCGGGATTAGTGCTAATGAAAAACTGTTTTTT | CAAGISANEKLFF
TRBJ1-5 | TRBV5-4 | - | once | TGTGCCAGCAGCCAAGTGGTGGCAGGGTGGAATCAGCCCCAGCATTTT | CASSQVVAGWNQPQHF
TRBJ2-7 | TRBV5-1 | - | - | TGCGCCAGCAGCTCCGGGAACCTCTACGAGCAGTACTTC | CASSSGNLYEQYF
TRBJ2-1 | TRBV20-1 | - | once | TGCAGTGCCTCTCGGGACTCCCCCCAGTTCTTC | CSASRDSPQFF
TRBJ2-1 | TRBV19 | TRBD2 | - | TGTGCCAGCTCCCCCCAAGTTGCGGGAGGGACCTACAATGAGCAGTTCTTC | CASSPQVAGGTYNEQFF
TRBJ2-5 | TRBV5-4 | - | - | TGTGCCAGCAGCATCCCCAGGGCAGGTCCAGAGACCCAGTACTTC | CASSIPRAGPETQYF
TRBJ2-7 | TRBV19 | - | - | TGTGCCAGTAGTATAGGTGGAAGCTCCTACGAGCAGTACTTC | CASSIGGSSYEQYF
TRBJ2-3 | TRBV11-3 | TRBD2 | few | TGTGCCAGCAGCCTGGGACTAGCGGGGGTCCCCTCAGATACGCAGTATTTT | CASSLGLAGVPSDTQYF
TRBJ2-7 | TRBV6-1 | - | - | TGTGCCAGCAGTGAAGCCCCAGATCCTTCCTACGAGCAGTACTTC | CASSEAPDPSYEQYF
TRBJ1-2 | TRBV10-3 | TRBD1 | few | TGTGCCATCAGGGACAGGCGAGGCTACACCTTC | CAIRDRRGYTF
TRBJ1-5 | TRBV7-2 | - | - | TGTGCCAGCAGCTTAGAGGGAGCGGCCAATCAGCCCCAGCATTTT | CASSLEGAANQPQHF
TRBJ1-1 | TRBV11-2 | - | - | TGTGCCAGCAGCTTAGGGGTTTCCATGAACACTGAAGCTTTCTTT | CASSLGVSMNTEAFF
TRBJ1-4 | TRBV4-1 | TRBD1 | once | TGCGCCAGCAGCCGGCTCGGACAGGGGGTGTTAAAAGAAAAACTGTTTTTT | CASSRLGQGVLKEKLFF
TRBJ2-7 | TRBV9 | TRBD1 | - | TGTGCCAGCAGCGGGGGGTGGGACAGGAACTACGAGCAGTACTTC | CASSGGWDRNYEQYF
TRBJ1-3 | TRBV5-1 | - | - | TGCGCCAGCACCATAGGTCGGGGTTCTGGAAACACCATATATTTT | CASTIGRGSGNTIYF
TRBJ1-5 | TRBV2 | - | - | TGTGCCAGCAGTGAACGCCTGAATAGCAATCAGCCCCAGCATTTT | CASSERLNSNQPQHF
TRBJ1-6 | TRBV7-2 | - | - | TGTGCCAGCAGCCGGACGGCGGGGTCACCCCTCCACTTT | CASSRTAGSPLHF
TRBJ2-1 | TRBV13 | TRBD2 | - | TGTGCCAGCAGACCTAGCGGGAGGGCCATCTACAATGAGCAGTTCTTC | CASRPSGRAIYNEQFF
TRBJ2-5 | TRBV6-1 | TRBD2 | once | TGTGCCAGCAGCCTCCAGCGGGGGAGACAAGAGACCCAGTACTTC | CASSLQRGRQETQYF
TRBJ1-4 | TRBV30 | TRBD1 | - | TGTGCCTGGAAGGGGGCTACTAATGAAAAACTGTTTTTT | CAWKGATNEKLFF
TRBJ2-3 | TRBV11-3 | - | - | TGTGCCAGCAGCTCGCGAGCCCCGGATACGCAGTATTTT | CASSSRAPDTQYF
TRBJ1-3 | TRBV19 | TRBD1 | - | TGTGCCAGTAGTGCCACCCGCCGGACAGGGCGTCGCGGCACCATATATTTT | CASSATRRTGRRGTIYF
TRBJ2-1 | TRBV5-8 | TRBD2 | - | TGTGCCAGCAGCTTGTTCCAGCGGGAGTACAATGAGCAGTTCTTC | CASSLFQREYNEQFF
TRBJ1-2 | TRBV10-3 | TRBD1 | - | TGTGCCATCAGTGACTCAACAGGCACAGGGGGGGTCTATGGCTACACCTTC | CAISDSTGTGGVYGYTF
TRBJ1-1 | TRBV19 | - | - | TGTGCCAGTAGTATGAGTAACAGGAACACTGAAGCTTTCTTT | CASSMSNRNTEAFF
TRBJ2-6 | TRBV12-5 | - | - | TGTGCTAGTGGTTTGGTACGGGCAGCTGGGGCCAACGTCCTGACTTTC | CASGLVRAAGANVLTF
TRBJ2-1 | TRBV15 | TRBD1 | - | TGTGCCACCAGCAGAGGAGGGACAGGGAAAGGGCATGAGCAGTTCTTC | CATSRGGTGKGHEQFF
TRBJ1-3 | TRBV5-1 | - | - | TGCGCCAGCAGCTTGGCAGGCCACTCTGGAAACACCATATATTTT | CASSLAGHSGNTIYF
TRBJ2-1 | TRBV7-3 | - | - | TGTGCCAGCAGCTTAATAGGAGGCGGGACTCCGGCGGCCAATGAGCAGTTCTTC | CASSLIGGGTPAANEQFF
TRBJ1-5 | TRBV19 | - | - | TGTGCCAGTAGTAGCCGGCCCGTCAGTCAGGGTACTAATCAGCCCCAGCATTTT | CASSSRPVSQGTNQPQHF
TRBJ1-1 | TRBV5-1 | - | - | TGCGCCAGCAGCCATGAGGAGGCAAGCACTGAAGCTTTCTTT | CASSHEEASTEAFF
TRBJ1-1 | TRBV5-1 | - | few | TGCGCCAGCAGCTTGGGGCATTTCTTGAACACTGAAGCTTTCTTT | CASSLGHFLNTEAFF
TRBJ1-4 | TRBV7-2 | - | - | TGTGCCAGCAGCCCCCGACTAGGGAGTCACGAAAAACTGTTTTTT | CASSPRLGSHEKLFF
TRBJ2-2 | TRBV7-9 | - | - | TGTGCCAGCAGCTTTGCGGCTCTGCGGGGCACCGGGGAGCTGTTTTTT | CASSFAALRGTGELFF
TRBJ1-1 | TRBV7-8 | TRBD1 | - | TGTGCCAGCAGCTTAGTTTACAGGGGATGGGGTAACACTGAAGCTTTCTTT | CASSLVYRGWGNTEAFF
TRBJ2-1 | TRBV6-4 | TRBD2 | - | TGTGCCAGCAGTCCAGCGGGAGGAATCAATGAGCAGTTCTTC | CASSPAGGINEQFF
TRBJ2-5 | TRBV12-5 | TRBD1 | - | TGTGCTAGTGCCCCGGGACAGGGGTTAGAGACCCAGTACTTC | CASAPGQGLETQYF
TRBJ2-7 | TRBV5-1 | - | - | TGCGCCAGCAGCTTGGACAGGACCTACGAGCAGTACTTC | CASSLDRTYEQYF